Presented here are 13 T cell receptor beta chains from one specimen sequenced in a study of T cell responses to AZD1222 COVID-19 vaccine. Method: immunoSEQ multiplex PCR; TCRdb's copy keeps in-frame clones and lacks some. The data contain some 120,000 clones, around 88% of them singletons. The material was peripheral blood, obtained on day 0 of AZD1222 vaccination. The receptors here all came from an adult in good health.

This chain joins TRBV3-1 (or the pseudogene TRBV3-2) and TRBJ2-3; D is unclear. The CDR3 totals 15 residues. Trimming removed 4 bases from V and 0 bases from J, with 11 bases in between. From germline, CDR1 is LGHDT and CDR2 YNNKEL (reference sequence). As DNA, the CDR3 is TGTGCCAGCAGCCTTCGGCAGTCTAGCACAGATACGCAGTATTTT. It codes for CASSLRQSSTDTQYF.

The genes are TRBV10-3 and TRBJ2-7; a weak D match, TRBD2 (6 bases). V was pared by 10 bases and J by 7 bases, with 20 bases between. The CDR3 runs 13 residues. From germline, CDR1 is ENHRY and CDR2 SYGVKD. As DNA, the CDR3 is TGTGCCACCACGTGGGCAGTGGGGGGTGAGCAGTACTTC. The encoded protein is CATTWAVGGEQYF.

The chain couples TRBV7-8 to TRBJ2-2; D remains ambiguous. The V end lost 0 bases, the J end lost 4 bases, and 6 bases lay between the germline ends. This CDR3 region has 14 residues. Germline V gene lookup returns CDR1 SGHVS and CDR2 FQNEAQ. The CDR3 protein is CASSLAPGTGELFF. The CDR3 coding sequence is TGTGCCAGCAGCTTAGCTCCGGGCACCGGGGAGCTGTTTTTT.

The chain joins TRBV2 to TRBJ1-4, with a possible D match to TRBD1 (6 bases). Deletions cut 1 base from V and 8 bases from J, with 14 bases between. The germline CDR1 and CDR2 sequences are SNHLY and FYNNEI. The CDR3 covers 15 residues. The CDR3 nucleotides read TGTGCCAGCAGTGAAGGGGGGGGGACACCAGAAAAACTGTTTTTT. Protein sequence: CASSEGGGTPEKLFF.

The count of this clone is one. The chain couples TRBV24-1 to TRBJ2-1, with 8 bases matching TRBD1. CDR3 length equals 16 residues. Germline V gives CDR1 KGHDR, CDR2 SFDVKD. Trimming removed 2 bases from V and 3 bases from J; junction bases left unmatched: 5. CDR3 DNA sequence: TGTGCCACCAGTGATTCGAGGACAGGGTTCTACAATGAGCAGTTCTTC. Protein sequence: CATSDSRTGFYNEQFF.

The chain carries TRBV6-2 or TRBV6-3 and TRBJ2-7; D is undetermined. The CDR3 length is 15 residues. Germline lookup yields CDR1 MNHEY and CDR2 SVGEGT. V lost 0 bases and J lost 4, with 13 bases in between. CDR3 in DNA: TGTGCCAGCAGTTACTCGAAGGGATGGAGATACGAGCAGTACTTC. Protein product: CASSYSKGWRYEQYF.

J is TRBJ2-3 and V is TRBV5-1; unclear D gene. Trimming left V 4 bases short and J 4 bases short, with 10 bases between. The CDR3 is made up of 13 amino acids. Germline assignment: CDR1 SGHRS and CDR2 YFSETQ. As DNA, the CDR3 is TGCGCCAGCAGCCCGGACCACCCAGATACGCAGTATTTT. Translated, it gives CASSPDHPDTQYF.

This clone was recorded only once. The rearrangement joins TRBV20-1 to TRBJ2-7, with 10 bases fitting TRBD2. Germline loops: CDR1 DFQATT, CDR2 SNEGSKA (reference sequence). The junction had 11 bases not matched to a gene; V was cut back by 3 bases and J by 0 bases. The CDR3 runs to 17 residues. The CDR3 sequence is CSASGLAGGFSSYEQYF. CDR3 bases: TGCAGTGCTAGTGGTTTAGCGGGGGGCTTCAGCTCCTACGAGCAGTACTTC.

The rearrangement links TRBV7-2 to TRBJ2-3; weak D call: TRBD2 (8 bases). V lost 8 bases and J 4 bases, leaving 13 bases between the germline ends. Germline CDR1 and CDR2: SGHTA and FQGNSA. This CDR3 is built from 13 residues. CDR3 DNA: TGTGCCAGCCGGGAGGGGGCAGCAGATACGCAGTATTTT. The encoded protein is CASREGAADTQYF.

The chain links TRBV2 to TRBJ1-1; 7 bases agree with TRBD1. Germline V gene data show CDR1 as SNHLY and CDR2 as FYNNEI. CDR3 length: 15 residues. The J segment lost 4 bases and the V segment lost 6 bases, leaving 11 bases of the junction unmatched. The CDR3 protein is CASRARQGGGTEAFF. The CDR3 DNA sequence: TGTGCCAGCAGGGCCAGACAGGGAGGGGGCACTGAAGCTTTCTTT.

The V and J genes are TRBV5-4 and TRBJ2-1; 13 bases line up with TRBD2. Germline V gene sequence: CDR1 SGHNT, CDR2 YYREEE (reference sequence). Trimming at V came to 4 bases and at J to 7 bases, leaving 5 bases not matched to a gene. CDR3 length equals 15 residues. The chain's CDR3 is CASSPRTSGGNEQFF. CDR3 DNA: TGTGCCAGCAGCCCCCGGACTAGCGGGGGTAATGAGCAGTTCTTC.

This sequence joins TRBV5-1 and TRBJ2-3; D unclear. The CDR3 runs 13 residues. V gave up 4 bases and J gave up 1 base, with 7 bases separating them. Germline-derived CDR1 and CDR2 are SGHRS and YFSETQ. The DNA for the CDR3 is TGCGCCAGCAGCCTGGACGGCACAGATACGCAGTATTTT. As protein: CASSLDGTDTQYF.

The rearrangement joins TRBV7-2 to TRBJ1-4; D possibly corresponds to TRBD1 (5 bases). V lost 3 bases to trimming and J lost 5 bases, with 10 bases between them. CDR1 and CDR2 from the germline V gene are SGHTA and FQGNSA. This CDR3 comprises 14 residues. The CDR3 is CASSFQGSNEKLFF. The CDR3, as DNA: TGTGCCAGCAGCTTTCAGGGATCGAATGAAAAACTGTTTTTT.